This entry describes one T cell receptor beta chain. With 6 bases removed from V and 4 bases from J, the gap between germline ends came to 12 bases. This CDR3 has 13 residues. Germline V gene data show CDR1 as LNHDA and CDR2 as SQIVND (reference sequence). Profiled with immunoSEQ multiplex PCR; TCRdb holds only in-frame clones, not every one. The top ten clones hold more than 2.5% of a sample with about 130,000 clones, around nine tenths of them seen once. The sample comes from a study of control samples from healthy donors and cancer patients. This sequence originates from a man over 45 in good health. Sequenced: blood. V usage is TRBV19 and J usage is TRBJ2-5; tentatively, D is TRBD1 (5 bases). CDR3 nucleotides: TGTGCCAGTAGGTCAGGGAATGGAGAGACCCAGTACTTC. It encodes CASRSGNGETQYF.